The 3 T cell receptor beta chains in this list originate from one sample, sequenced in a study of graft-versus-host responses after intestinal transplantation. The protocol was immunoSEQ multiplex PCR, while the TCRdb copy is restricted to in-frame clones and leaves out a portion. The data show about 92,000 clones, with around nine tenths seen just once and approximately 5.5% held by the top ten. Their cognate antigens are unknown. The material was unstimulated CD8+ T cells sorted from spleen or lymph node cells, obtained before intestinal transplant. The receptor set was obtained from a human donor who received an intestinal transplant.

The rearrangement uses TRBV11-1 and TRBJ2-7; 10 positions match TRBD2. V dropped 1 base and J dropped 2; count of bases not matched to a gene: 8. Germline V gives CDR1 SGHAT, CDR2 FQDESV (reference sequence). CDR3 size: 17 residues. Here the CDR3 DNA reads TGTGCCAGCAGCTTAGGGTTAGGGACTAGCGACACCTACGAGCAGTACTTC. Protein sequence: CASSLGLGTSDTYEQYF.

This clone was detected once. CDR3 nucleotides: TGTGCCAGCAGCCCCTGGGCAGTCTCACCCCTCCACTTT. Translation: CASSPWAVSPLHF. The chain employs TRBV5-6 and TRBJ1-6; unclear D gene. In germline, CDR1 is SGHDT, CDR2 YYEEEE. CDR3 length: 13 residues. Trimming cost V 4 bases and J 10 bases, with 12 bases left between them.

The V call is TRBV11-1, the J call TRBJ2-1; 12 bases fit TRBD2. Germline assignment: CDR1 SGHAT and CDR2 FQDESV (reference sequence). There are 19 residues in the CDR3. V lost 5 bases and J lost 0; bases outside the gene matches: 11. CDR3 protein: CASSPTSGRFPPSYNEQFF. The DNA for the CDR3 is TGTGCCAGCAGCCCAACTAGCGGGAGGTTTCCCCCCTCCTACAATGAGCAGTTCTTC.